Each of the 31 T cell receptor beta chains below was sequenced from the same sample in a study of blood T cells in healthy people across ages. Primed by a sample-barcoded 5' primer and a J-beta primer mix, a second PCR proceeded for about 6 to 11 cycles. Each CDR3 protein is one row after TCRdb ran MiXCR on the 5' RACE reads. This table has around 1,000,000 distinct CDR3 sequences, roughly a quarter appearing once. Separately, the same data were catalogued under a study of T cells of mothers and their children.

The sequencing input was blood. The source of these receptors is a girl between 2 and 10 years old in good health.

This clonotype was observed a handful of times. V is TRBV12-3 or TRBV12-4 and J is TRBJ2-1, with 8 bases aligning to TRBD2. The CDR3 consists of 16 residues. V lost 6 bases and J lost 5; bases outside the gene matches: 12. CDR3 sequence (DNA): TGTGCCAGCAGCGTACTACCGGGAGGGCCGCACAATGAGCAGTTCTTC. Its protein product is CASSVLPGGPHNEQFF.

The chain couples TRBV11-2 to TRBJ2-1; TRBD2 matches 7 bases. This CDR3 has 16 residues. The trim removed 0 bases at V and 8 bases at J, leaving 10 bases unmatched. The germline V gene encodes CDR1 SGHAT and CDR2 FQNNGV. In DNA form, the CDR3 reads TGTGCCAGCAGCTTAGAGTTTACGGCGGGAGTTGATGAGCAGTTCTTC. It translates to CASSLEFTAGVDEQFF.

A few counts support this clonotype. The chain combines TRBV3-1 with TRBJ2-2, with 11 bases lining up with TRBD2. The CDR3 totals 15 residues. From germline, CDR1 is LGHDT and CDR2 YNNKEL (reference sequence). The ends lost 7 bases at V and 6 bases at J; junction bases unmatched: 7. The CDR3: CASTPTSGVAGELFF. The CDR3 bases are TGTGCCAGCACCCCGACTAGCGGGGTTGCCGGGGAGCTGTTTTTT.

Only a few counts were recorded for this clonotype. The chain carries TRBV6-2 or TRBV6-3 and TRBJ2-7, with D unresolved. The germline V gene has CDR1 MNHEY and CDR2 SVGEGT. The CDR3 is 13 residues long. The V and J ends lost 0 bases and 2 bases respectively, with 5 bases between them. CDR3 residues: CASSYSKTYEQYF. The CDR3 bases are TGTGCCAGCAGTTACTCAAAAACCTACGAGCAGTACTTC.

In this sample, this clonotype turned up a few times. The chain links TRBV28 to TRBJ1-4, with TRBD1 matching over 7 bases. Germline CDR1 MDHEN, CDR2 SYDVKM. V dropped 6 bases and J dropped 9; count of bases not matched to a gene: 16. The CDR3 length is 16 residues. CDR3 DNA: TGTGCCAGCAGCCTGACTCTACAAGGGGGCGGGAAAAAACTGTTTTTT. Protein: CASSLTLQGGGKKLFF.

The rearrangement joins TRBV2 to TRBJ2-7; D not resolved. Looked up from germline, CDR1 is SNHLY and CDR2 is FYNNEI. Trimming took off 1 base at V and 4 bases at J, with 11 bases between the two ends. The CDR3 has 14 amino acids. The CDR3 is CASSEDTPSYEQYF. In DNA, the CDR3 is TGTGCCAGCAGTGAAGACACACCTTCTTACGAGCAGTACTTC.

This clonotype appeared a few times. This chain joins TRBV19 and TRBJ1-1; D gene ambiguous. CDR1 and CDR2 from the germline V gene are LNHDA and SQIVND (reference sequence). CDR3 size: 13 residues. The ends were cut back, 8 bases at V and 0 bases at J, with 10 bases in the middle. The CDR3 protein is CASSKGLNTEAFF. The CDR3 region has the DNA TGTGCCAGTTCCAAGGGATTGAACACTGAAGCTTTCTTT.

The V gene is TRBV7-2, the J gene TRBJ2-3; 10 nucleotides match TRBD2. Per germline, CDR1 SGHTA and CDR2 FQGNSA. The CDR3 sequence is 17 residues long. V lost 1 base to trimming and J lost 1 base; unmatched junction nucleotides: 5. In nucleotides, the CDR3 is TGTGCCAGCAGCTTAGGCGCTAGCGGGGGTGGCACAGATACGCAGTATTTT. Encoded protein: CASSLGASGGGTDTQYF.

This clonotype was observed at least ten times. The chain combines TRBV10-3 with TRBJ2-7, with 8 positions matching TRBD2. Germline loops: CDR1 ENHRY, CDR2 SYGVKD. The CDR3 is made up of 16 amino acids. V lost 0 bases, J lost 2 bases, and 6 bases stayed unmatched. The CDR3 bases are TGTGCCATCAGTGAGTCTACAGCGGGGGACCCCTACGAGCAGTACTTC. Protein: CAISESTAGDPYEQYF.

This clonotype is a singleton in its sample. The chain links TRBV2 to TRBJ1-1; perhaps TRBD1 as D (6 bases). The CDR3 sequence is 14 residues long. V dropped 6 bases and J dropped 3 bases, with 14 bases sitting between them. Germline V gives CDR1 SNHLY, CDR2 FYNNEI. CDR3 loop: CASRTHREYTEAFF. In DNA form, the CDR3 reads TGTGCCAGCAGGACCCACAGGGAATACACTGAAGCTTTCTTT.

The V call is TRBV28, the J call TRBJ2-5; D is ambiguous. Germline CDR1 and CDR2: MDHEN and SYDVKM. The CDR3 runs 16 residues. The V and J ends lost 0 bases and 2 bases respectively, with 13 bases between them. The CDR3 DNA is TGTGCCAGCAGTTTATGGTCTCGTCGGCAGCAAGAGACCCAGTACTTC. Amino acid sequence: CASSLWSRRQQETQYF. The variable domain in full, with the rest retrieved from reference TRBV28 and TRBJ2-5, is DVKVTQSSRYLVKRTGEKVFLECVQDMDHENMFWYRQDPGLGLRLIYFSYDVKMKEKGDIPEGYSVSREKKERFSLILESASTNQTSMYLCASSLWSRRQQETQYFGPGTRLLVL.

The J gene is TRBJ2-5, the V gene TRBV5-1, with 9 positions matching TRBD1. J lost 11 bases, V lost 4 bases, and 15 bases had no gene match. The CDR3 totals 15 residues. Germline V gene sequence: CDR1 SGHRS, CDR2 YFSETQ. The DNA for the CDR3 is TGCGCCAGCAGCGCCCCTTCGGGACAGGGCTATGAGCAGTACTTC. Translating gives CASSAPSGQGYEQYF. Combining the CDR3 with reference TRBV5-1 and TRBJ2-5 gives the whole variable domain KAGVTQTPRYLIKTRGQQVTLSCSPISGHRSVSWYQQTPGQGLQFLFEYFSETQRNKGNFPGRFSGRQFSNSRSEMNVSTLELGDSALYLCASSAPSGQGYEQYFGPGTRLLVL.

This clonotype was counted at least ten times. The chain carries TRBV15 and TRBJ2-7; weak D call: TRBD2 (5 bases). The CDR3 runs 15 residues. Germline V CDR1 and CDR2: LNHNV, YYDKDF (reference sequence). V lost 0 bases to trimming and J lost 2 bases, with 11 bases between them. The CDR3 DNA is TGTGCCACCAGCAGAGATCGGGCGGAGGCCTACGAGCAGTACTTC. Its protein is CATSRDRAEAYEQYF.

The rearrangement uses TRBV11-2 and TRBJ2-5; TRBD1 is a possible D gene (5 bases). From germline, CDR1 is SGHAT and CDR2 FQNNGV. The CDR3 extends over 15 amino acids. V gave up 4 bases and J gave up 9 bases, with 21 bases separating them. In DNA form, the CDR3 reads TGTGCCAGCAGCTACCTCGACAGTTTCGGTGTGGCCCAGTACTTC. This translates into CASSYLDSFGVAQYF.

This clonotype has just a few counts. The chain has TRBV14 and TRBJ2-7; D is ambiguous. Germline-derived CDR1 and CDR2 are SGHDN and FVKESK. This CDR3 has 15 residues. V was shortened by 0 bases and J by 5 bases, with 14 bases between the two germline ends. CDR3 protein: CASSQEVGPYDEQYF. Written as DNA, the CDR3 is TGTGCCAGCAGCCAAGAGGTAGGGCCTTACGACGAGCAGTACTTC.

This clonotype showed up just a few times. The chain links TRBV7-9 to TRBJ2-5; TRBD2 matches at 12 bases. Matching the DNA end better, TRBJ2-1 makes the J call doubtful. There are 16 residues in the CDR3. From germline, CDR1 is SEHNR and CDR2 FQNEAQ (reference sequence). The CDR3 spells CASSLWTSGKYNEQFF. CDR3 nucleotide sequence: TGTGCCAGCAGCTTATGGACTAGCGGGAAATACAATGAGCAGTTCTTC.

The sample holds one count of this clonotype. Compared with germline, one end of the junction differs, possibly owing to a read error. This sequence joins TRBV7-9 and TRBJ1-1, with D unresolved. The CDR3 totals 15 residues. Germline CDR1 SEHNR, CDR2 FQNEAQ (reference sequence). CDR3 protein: CASSWYGLMNTGAFF. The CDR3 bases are TGTGCCAGCAGCTGGTATGGATTAATGAACACTGGAGCTTTCTTT. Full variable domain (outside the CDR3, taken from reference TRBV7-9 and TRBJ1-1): DTGVSQNPRHKITKRGQNVTFRCDPISEHNRLYWYRQTLGQGPEFLTYFQNEAQLEKSRLLSDRFSAERPKGSFSTLEIQRTEQGDSAMYLCASSWYGLMNTGAFFGQGTRLTVV.

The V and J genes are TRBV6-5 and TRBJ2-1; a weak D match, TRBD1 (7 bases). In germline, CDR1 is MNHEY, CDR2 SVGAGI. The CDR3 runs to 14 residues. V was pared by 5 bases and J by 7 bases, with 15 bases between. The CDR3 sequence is CASSLQGGRNEQFF. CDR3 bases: TGTGCCAGCAGTCTTCAGGGGGGTCGGAATGAGCAGTTCTTC.

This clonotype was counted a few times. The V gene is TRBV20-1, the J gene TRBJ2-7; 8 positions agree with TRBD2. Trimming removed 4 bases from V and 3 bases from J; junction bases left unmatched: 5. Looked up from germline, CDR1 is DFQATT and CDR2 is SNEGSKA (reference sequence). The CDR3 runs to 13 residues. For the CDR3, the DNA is TGCAGTGCTACGAGCACTAGCGGCTACGAGCAGTACTTC. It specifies CSATSTSGYEQYF.

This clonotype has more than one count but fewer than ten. As DNA, the CDR3 is TGCAGCGTTGAAACAGGGGGTGAGGCCTACGAGCAGTACTTC. Amino acids: CSVETGGEAYEQYF. This chain connects TRBV29-1 to TRBJ2-7; TRBD1 agrees at 8 bases. Germline V gene sequence: CDR1 SQVTM, CDR2 ANQGSEA. The V and J ends lost 2 bases and 2 bases, in that order; junction bases with no gene match: 5. The CDR3 runs to 14 residues.

Here the CDR3 DNA reads TGTGCCAGCAGCTTAGATTCTCATCATACGCAGTATTTT. It encodes CASSLDSHHTQYF. This rearrangement joins TRBV11-3 to TRBJ2-3, with D unresolved. V was pared by 0 bases and J by 7 bases, with 8 bases between. This CDR3 has 13 residues. Germline V CDR1 and CDR2: SGHNT, YENEEA.

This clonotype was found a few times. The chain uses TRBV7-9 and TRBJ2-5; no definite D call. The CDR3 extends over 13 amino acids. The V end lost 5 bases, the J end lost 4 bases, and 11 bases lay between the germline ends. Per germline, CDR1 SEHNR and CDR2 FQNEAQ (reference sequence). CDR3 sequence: CASSTLEGETQYF. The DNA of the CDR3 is TGTGCCAGCAGCACCCTGGAAGGAGAGACCCAGTACTTC.

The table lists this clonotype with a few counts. CDR3 residues: CASSEEVGTGANVLTF. In DNA, the CDR3 is TGTGCCAGCAGTGAAGAAGTAGGGACTGGGGCCAACGTCCTGACTTTC. V usage is TRBV6-1 and J usage is TRBJ2-6; D is undetermined. The CDR3 covers 16 residues. CDR1 is MNHNS and CDR2 is SASEGT in the germline V gene. Trimming removed 1 base from V and 2 bases from J, with 9 bases in between.

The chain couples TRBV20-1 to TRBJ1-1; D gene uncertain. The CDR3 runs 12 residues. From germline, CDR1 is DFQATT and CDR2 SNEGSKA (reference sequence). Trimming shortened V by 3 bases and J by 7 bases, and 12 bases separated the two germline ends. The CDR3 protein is CSASGTQLEAFF. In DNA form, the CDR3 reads TGCAGTGCTAGCGGTACACAGCTTGAAGCTTTCTTT.

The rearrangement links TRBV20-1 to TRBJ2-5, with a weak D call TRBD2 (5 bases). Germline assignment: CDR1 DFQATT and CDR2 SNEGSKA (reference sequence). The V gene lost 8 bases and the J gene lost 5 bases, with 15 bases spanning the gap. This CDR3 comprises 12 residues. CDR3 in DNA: TGCAGTCTCGCGGGCGGCGGGGAGACCCAGTACTTC. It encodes CSLAGGGETQYF.

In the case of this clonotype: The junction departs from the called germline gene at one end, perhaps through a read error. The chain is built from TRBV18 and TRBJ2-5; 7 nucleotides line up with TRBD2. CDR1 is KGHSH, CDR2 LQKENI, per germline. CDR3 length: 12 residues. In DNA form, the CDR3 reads TGTGCCAGCTCAGAATGGGGCAGCGGGATGGACTTC. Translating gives CASSEWGSGMDF.

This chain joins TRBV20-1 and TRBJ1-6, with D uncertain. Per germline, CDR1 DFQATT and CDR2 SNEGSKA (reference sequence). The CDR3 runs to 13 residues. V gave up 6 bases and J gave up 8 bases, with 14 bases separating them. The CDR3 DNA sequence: TGCAGTGCCACTCTATCCTCTGATTCACCCCTCCACTTT. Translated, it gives CSATLSSDSPLHF.

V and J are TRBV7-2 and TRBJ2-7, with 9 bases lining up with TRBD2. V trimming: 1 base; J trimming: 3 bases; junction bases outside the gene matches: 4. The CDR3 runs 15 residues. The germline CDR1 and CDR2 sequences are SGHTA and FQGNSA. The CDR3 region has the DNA TGTGCCAGCAGCTTAGAAGCTAGCGGGATCTACGAGCAGTACTTC. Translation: CASSLEASGIYEQYF.

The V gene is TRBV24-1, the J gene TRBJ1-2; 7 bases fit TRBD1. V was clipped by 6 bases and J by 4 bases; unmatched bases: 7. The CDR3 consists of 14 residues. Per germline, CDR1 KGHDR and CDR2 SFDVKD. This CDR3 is CATSYRQGPYGYTF. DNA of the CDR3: TGTGCCACCAGTTACCGACAGGGCCCCTATGGCTACACCTTC.

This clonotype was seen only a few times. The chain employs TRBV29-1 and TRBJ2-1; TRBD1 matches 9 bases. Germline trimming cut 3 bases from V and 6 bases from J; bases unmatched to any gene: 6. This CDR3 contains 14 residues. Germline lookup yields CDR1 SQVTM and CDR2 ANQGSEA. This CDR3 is CSVETDRGRNEQFF. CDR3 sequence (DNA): TGCAGCGTTGAGACGGACAGGGGACGCAATGAGCAGTTCTTC.

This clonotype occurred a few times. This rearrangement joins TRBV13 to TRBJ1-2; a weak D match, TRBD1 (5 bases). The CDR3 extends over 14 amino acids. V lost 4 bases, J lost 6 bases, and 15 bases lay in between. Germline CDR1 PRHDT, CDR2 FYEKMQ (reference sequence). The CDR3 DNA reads TGTGCCAGCAGCTCTGGTGGGGGAGGACATGGCTACACCTTC. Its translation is CASSSGGGGHGYTF.